These 10 T cell receptor beta chains originate from one sample sequenced in a study of human T cells and chemical hapten exposure. Time point given: patch test 3, about 24 weeks after DPC sensitization. As to treatment: therapeutic diphenylcyclopropenone sensitization with weekly scalp DPC. TCRdb re-called the RACE reads through MiXCR, storing one row per CDR3 protein. The table lists some 110,000 distinct CDR3 sequences, 11% of them singletons, with more than 2% in the top ten. The sample in question was whole blood, obtained in connection with sensitization to the hapten diphenylcyclopropenone (DPC). The receptors shown here come from a woman aged 45 to 65 with alopecia areata. Some clones in this sample may be carry-over from other donors' samples.

This clonotype was picked up a small number of times. V and J are TRBV6-6 and TRBJ1-1, with D tentatively TRBD1 (6 bases). This CDR3 region has 18 residues. Germline V gene lookup returns CDR1 MNHNY and CDR2 SVGAGI (reference sequence). Trimming left V 6 bases short and J 3 bases short, with 26 bases between. The CDR3 here is CASRRTVGPQPLDTEAFF. The CDR3 DNA reads as TGTGCCAGCAGAAGGACAGTTGGACCCCAACCTCTGGACACTGAAGCTTTCTTT.

The V call is TRBV12-3 or TRBV12-4, the J call TRBJ2-1, with 10 bases that match TRBD2. V trimming: 6 bases; J trimming: 9 bases; junction bases outside the gene matches: 17. The CDR3 has 17 amino acids. CDR3 residues: CASSLGGDSGRSGEQFF. The CDR3 nucleotides are TGTGCCAGCAGCCTGGGTGGGGATAGCGGGAGGAGTGGTGAGCAGTTCTTC.

The rearrangement joins TRBV29-1 to TRBJ1-1, with 7 bases lining up with TRBD1. V was clipped by 6 bases and J by 5 bases; unmatched bases: 9. CDR1 is SQVTM, CDR2 ANQGSEA, per germline. The CDR3 length is 13 residues. Written as DNA, the CDR3 is TGCAGCGTGCTACAGGGGCCCCAAACTGAAGCTTTCTTT. The encoded protein is CSVLQGPQTEAFF.

The V and J genes are TRBV12-3 or TRBV12-4 and TRBJ2-1; the match to TRBD1 covers 8 bases. Unmatched junction bases numbered 5, after V lost 3 bases and J lost 10 bases. CDR3 size: 13 residues. DNA of the CDR3: TGTGCCAGCAGTTTGGGCAGGGGGCTGGAGCAGTTCTTC. Protein product: CASSLGRGLEQFF.

This clonotype occurred a few times. The chain couples TRBV10-3 to TRBJ1-4; weak D call: TRBD1 (5 bases). This CDR3 has 12 residues. CDR1 and CDR2 from the germline V gene are ENHRY and SYGVKD. The germline V and J ends were trimmed by 10 bases and 3 bases, with 9 bases remaining between them. The CDR3 spells CATQGSNEKLFF. CDR3 DNA: TGTGCCACCCAGGGATCTAATGAAAAACTGTTTTTT.

In its sample, this clonotype was seen many times. The V gene is TRBV28, the J gene TRBJ2-7; D possibly matches TRBD1 or TRBD2 (6 bases each). In germline, CDR1 is MDHEN, CDR2 SYDVKM. The CDR3 consists of 13 residues. With 5 bases removed from V and 5 bases from J, the gap between germline ends came to 13 bases. CDR3 sequence reads: CASSPGAPDEQYF. CDR3 bases: TGTGCCAGCAGTCCGGGGGCCCCAGACGAGCAGTACTTC.

The V and J genes are TRBV6-1 and TRBJ2-4; D not certain. Trimming took 0 bases from V and 14 from J, leaving 17 bases between them. The CDR3 is 14 residues long. Looked up from germline, CDR1 is MNHNS and CDR2 is SASEGT. The DNA for the CDR3 is TGTGCCAGCAGTGAAGCCCCAAAAAGCCCCGTAAAGTACTTC. Its translation: CASSEAPKSPVKYF.

This clonotype was seen a few times. The genes are TRBV5-5 and TRBJ1-1; 7 bases align to TRBD1. V lost 3 bases, J lost 11 bases, and 7 bases stayed unmatched. Germline V gene sequence: CDR1 SGHKS, CDR2 YYEKEE (reference sequence). The CDR3 covers 12 residues. The CDR3 DNA sequence: TGTGCCAGCAGCTCCCGGACAGGAGGGGCTTTCTTT. It encodes CASSSRTGGAFF.

V gene TRBV9 combines with J gene TRBJ2-3; D is perhaps TRBD1 or TRBD2 (5 bases each). Germline CDR1 SGDLS, CDR2 YYNGEE. CDR3 length: 16 amino acids. V was shortened by 3 bases and J by 4 bases, with 18 bases between the two germline ends. The CDR3 sequence is CASSASSGMRADTQYF. DNA of the CDR3: TGTGCCAGCAGCGCCAGCTCAGGGATGAGGGCAGATACGCAGTATTTT.

This clonotype was counted a few times. The chain uses TRBV27 and TRBJ1-2; the D gene is possibly TRBD1 (6 bases). Germline V CDR1 and CDR2: MNHEY, SMNVEV (reference sequence). Deletions cut 6 bases from V and 1 base from J, with 12 bases between. The CDR3 extends over 14 amino acids. The DNA for the CDR3 is TGTGCCAGCAGACAGGGTTCGGGTAACTATGGCTACACCTTC. Amino acid sequence: CASRQGSGNYGYTF.